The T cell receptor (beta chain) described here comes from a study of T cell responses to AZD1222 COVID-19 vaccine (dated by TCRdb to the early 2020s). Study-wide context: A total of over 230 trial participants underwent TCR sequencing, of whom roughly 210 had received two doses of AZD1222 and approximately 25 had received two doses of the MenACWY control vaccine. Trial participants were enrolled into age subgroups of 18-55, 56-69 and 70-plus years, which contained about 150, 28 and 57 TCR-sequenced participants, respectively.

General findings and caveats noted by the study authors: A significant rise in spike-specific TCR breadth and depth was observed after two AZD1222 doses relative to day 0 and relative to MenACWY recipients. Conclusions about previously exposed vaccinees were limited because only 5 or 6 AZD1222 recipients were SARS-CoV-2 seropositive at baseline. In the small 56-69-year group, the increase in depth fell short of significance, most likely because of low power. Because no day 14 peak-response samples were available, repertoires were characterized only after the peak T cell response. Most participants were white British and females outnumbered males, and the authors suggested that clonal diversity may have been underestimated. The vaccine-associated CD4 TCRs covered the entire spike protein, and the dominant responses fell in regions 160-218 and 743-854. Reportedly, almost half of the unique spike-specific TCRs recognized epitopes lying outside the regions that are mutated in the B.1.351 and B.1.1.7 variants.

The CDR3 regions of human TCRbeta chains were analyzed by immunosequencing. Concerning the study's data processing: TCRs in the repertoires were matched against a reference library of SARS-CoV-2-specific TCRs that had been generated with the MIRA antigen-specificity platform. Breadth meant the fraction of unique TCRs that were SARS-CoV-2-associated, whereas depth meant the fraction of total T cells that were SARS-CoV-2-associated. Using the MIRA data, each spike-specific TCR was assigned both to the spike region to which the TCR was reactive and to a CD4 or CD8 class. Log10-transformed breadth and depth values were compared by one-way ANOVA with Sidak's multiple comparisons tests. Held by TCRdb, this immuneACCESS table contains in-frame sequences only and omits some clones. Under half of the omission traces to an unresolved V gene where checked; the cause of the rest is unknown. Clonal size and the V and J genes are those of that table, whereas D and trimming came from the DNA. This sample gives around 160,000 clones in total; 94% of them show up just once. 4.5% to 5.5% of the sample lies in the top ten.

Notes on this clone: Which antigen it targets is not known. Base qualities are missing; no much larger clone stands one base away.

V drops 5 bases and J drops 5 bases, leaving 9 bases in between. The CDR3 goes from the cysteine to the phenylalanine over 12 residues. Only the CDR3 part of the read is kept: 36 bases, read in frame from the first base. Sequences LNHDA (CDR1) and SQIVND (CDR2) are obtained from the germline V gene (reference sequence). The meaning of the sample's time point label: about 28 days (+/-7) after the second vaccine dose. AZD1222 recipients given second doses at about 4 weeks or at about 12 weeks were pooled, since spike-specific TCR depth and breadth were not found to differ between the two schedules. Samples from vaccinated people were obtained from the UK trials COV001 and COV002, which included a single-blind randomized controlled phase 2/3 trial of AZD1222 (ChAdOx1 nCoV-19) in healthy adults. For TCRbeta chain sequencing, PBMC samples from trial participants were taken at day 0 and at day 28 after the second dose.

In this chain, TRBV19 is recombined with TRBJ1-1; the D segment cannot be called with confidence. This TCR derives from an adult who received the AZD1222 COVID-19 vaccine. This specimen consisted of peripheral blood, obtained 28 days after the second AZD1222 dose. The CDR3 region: CASSRMRTEAFF. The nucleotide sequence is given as TGTGCCAGTAGTCGCATGAGGACTGAAGCTTTCTTT.